This T cell receptor (beta chain) derives from a study of cytomegalovirus exposure and HLA in healthy donors. The CDR3 loop spans 15 amino acids. CDR1 SNHLY and CDR2 FYNNEI come from the germline V gene. After removal of 7 bases from V and 6 bases from J, the junction contained 9 bases not matched to a gene. Primers for the PCR totalled 60 Vbeta and 13 Jbeta. The method was immunoSEQ multiplex PCR; TCRdb's version includes in-frame clones alone and lacks a portion of them. The sample records some 66,000 clones, roughly 80% being singletons. The donors were healthy bone marrow donors. The sample was PBMCs. The receptor was isolated from a woman aged 25 to 45 in good health and CMV-seronegative. The chain combines TRBV2 with TRBJ2-1; 10 bases align to TRBD2. CDR3: CASTREGLATNEQFF. CDR3 DNA sequence: TGTGCCAGCACCCGCGAGGGACTAGCGACCAATGAGCAGTTCTTC.